This entry is about one T cell receptor beta chain. This clonotype was seen more than once but under ten times. The clone's antigen remains unknown. Base quality data are lacking; no much larger clone is found one base away. Unique molecular identifier barcodes were incorporated into the libraries and were used for clonotype quantification. Qiagen AllPrep DNA/RNA Micro kits were used to isolate total RNA, and an Agilent TapeStation was used to check RNA quality. TCR beta libraries were constructed by 5' RACE, in which cDNA synthesis was followed by two PCR steps with TCR beta constant-region gene-specific primers. TCR beta libraries were sequenced on an Illumina MiSeq platform. In the original analysis: MIGEC, MiXCR and VDJtools were used for read processing. Clonotype frequency was calculated as the fraction of unique molecular identifiers assigned to a given clonotype among all unique molecular identifiers in the sample. Nonfunctional TRBV genes listed as pseudogenes or open reading frames in IMGT, such as TRBV1, TRBV12-1 and TRBV21, were excluded. TCRdb applied fastp at Q25 and MiXCR to the public reads, then kept only in-frame beta chains. Here each entry gathers all rows of one CDR3 protein and keeps the most common genes and DNA. TCRdb's processing, not the study's, gives the V and J calls here. This sample has about 9,600 distinct CDR3 sequences in its table, and about 2% of those were observed once. The ten top clones hold over 60% of the sample.

This record comes from a study of beta chain bispecific antibodies for T cell cancers (dated by TCRdb to about 2021). For the study in its entirety: T cells from healthy donors were cocultured with T cell leukemia lines in the presence of bispecific antibodies, after which the depletion of each TRBV family was measured by TRBV sequencing of the surviving cells. Jurkat cells expressed surface TRBV12 (TRBV12-3), and HPB-ALL cells expressed surface TRBV5-5.

From the cysteine up to the phenylalanine, the CDR3 has a length of 12 residues. Just CDR3 DNA is preserved here, 36 bases in frame from base 1. The germline V gene (reference sequence) provides CDR1 PRHDT and CDR2 FYEKMQ. V loses 7 bases, J loses 6 bases, and the germline ends lie 13 bases apart. Sample treatment or condition, as interpreted from the label and publication: alpha-CD19 control bispecific (anti-CD19 x anti-CD3). For around 3 days, T cells were expanded from blood mononuclear cells using either the anti-CD3 antibody OKT3 or CD3/CD28 Dynabeads. Anti-CD19 bispecific antibody cocultures served as comparators for TRBV sequencing; in separate killing assays, anti-CD19 had no effect on Jurkat or HPB-ALL cells. The expanded T cells were grown in RPMI 1640 containing approximately 10% fetal bovine serum, recombinant human IL-2 (roughly 97 IU/ml) and IL-7 (around 5 ng/ml). Cocultures combined approximately 5 x 10^4 normal T cells with approximately 5 x 10^4 target cells and bispecific antibody in roughly 99 ul, incubated about 17 hours at 37°C. Every bispecific antibody was made of two single-chain variable fragments expressed in a single-chain diabody format with a His tag. Effector T cells were obtained from healthy human donors, and peripheral blood mononuclear cells were isolated from leukapheresis samples by Ficoll density gradient centrifugation.

Findings and caveats that apply to the study as a whole: Relative to anti-CD19, anti-TRBV5-5 exposure lowered TRBV5-5 signal by 98.3% and lowered signal from the closely related TRBV5-6 by over 85%. Cross-reactivity of the anti-TRBV5-5 antibody with TRBV5-6 was attributed to high sequence similarity between the two genes. Each sequenced sample mixed leukemia cell line cells with normal T cells, and most targeted TRBV signal came from the leukemia cells rather than normal T cells. Relative to anti-CD19, the TRBV12-3 share of total TRBV signal was reduced by less than 99% after anti-TRBV12 exposure, whereas a nonsignificant more than 30% decrease was observed for TRBV12-4.

The material sequenced was T cells from a healthy donor cultured with Jurkat leukemia cells, taken from a culture containing an anti-CD19 bispecific antibody. The receptor's source is a human donor in good health. Some clones in this sample may be carry-over from other donors' samples. Rearrangement joined TRBV13 to TRBJ2-7; there is no confident call for the D gene. The nucleotides are TGTGCCAGCAACGTCGGGTCCGGCGAGCAGTACTTC. It is translated as CASNVGSGEQYF. The reference TRBV13 and TRBJ2-7 proteins fill in what lies around the CDR3, so the full variable domain reads AAGVIQSPRHLIKEKRETATLKCYPIPRHDTVYWYQQGPGQDPQFLISFYEKMQSDKGSIPDRFSAQQFSDYHSELNMSSLELGDSALYFCASNVGSGEQYFGPGTRLTVT.